This TCR beta chain derives from a study of blood T cell repertoires in COVID-19. Turning to the study itself: Sample material is recorded as cDNA or gDNA derived from T cells, B-cell-depleted T cells, or PBMCs.

The table came from immunoSEQ multiplex PCR; TCRdb's copy has only in-frame clones and leaves some out. The sample includes 31,000 or so clones, 75% to 90% of them seen just once. Germline V gene data show CDR1 as WNHNN and CDR2 as SYGVQD (reference sequence). V trimming: 4 bases; J trimming: 5 bases; junction bases outside the gene matches: 8. The CDR3 sequence is 16 residues long. This clonotype originated in a human donor in a cohort sampled during active COVID-19. The genes are TRBV10-1 and TRBJ2-1; 10 bases agree with TRBD2. Sequenced material: peripheral blood. CDR3 bases: TGCGCCAGCAGTGGGCTAGGACTAGCGGAAAACAATGAGCAGTTCTTC. It encodes CASSGLGLAENNEQFF.